Below are 26 T cell receptor beta chains sequenced from a single sample in a study of blood T cell repertoires in COVID-19. The protocol was immunoSEQ multiplex PCR, while the TCRdb copy is restricted to in-frame clones and leaves out a portion. The sample comprises 390,000 or so clones, 87% of which are singletons, and 10% rests with the top ten. Sequencing used PBMCs or T cells enriched from blood (not recorded which). The receptors come from a woman in her forties or fifties who had recovered from COVID-19.

The chain uses TRBV5-1 and TRBJ2-3; the D gene is possibly TRBD1 (6 bases). Germline CDR1 reads SGHRS; CDR2 reads YFSETQ. The ends were cut back, 4 bases at V and 0 bases at J, with 12 bases in the middle. This CDR3 comprises 15 residues. As DNA, the CDR3 is TGCGCCAGCAGCCCACGGACAGCTAGCACAGATACGCAGTATTTT. This codes for CASSPRTASTDTQYF.

J is TRBJ2-3 and V is TRBV28; 9 bases line up with TRBD2. V was pared by 5 bases and J by 3 bases, with 12 bases of the junction left unmatched. CDR1 and CDR2 from the germline V gene are MDHEN and SYDVKM. The length of the CDR3 is 17 residues. DNA for the CDR3: TGTGCCAGCAGTGGGCGGGGGGGCCGAGTGGGTACAGATACGCAGTATTTT. Its protein product is CASSGRGGRVGTDTQYF.

V and J are TRBV3-1 (or the pseudogene TRBV3-2) and TRBJ1-2; possible D gene TRBD1, 6 bases. CDR1 and CDR2 from the germline V gene are LGHDT and YNNKEL (reference sequence). The CDR3 contains 19 residues. V lost 0 bases and J 7 bases, leaving 27 bases between the germline ends. The CDR3 protein is CASSQDLLRGAHESGGYTF. CDR3 DNA: TGTGCCAGCAGCCAAGACCTCCTCAGGGGAGCCCACGAGTCGGGTGGCTACACCTTC.

CDR3 residues: CASSFSGGHPSGGELFF. CDR3 sequence (DNA): TGTGCCAGCAGTTTTAGCGGGGGCCACCCCAGCGGCGGGGAGCTGTTTTTT. The V call is TRBV2, the J call TRBJ2-2; 9 bases fit TRBD2. The CDR3 loop spans 17 amino acids. V shed 5 bases, J shed 7 bases, and the junction held 14 bases outside the gene matches. Germline CDR1 is SNHLY and CDR2 is FYNNEI. The entire variable domain, with the rest obtained from reference TRBV2 and TRBJ2-2, is as follows: EPEVTQTPSHQVTQMGQEVILRCVPISNHLYFYWYRQILGQKVEFLVSFYNNEISEKSEIFDDQFSVERPDGSNFTLKIRSTKLEDSAMYFCASSFSGGHPSGGELFFGEGSRLTVL.

The chain couples TRBV30 to TRBJ2-5; the match to TRBD2 covers 8 bases. There are 14 residues in the CDR3. Per the germline V gene, CDR1 is GTSNPN and CDR2 is SVGIG (reference sequence). The V gene end was trimmed by 8 bases and the J gene end by 0 bases; junction bases not matched to a gene: 8. The CDR3 sequence: CAGVSGGDQETQYF. In nucleotides, the CDR3 is TGTGCCGGGGTTTCGGGGGGGGACCAAGAGACCCAGTACTTC.

V usage is TRBV27 and J usage is TRBJ1-1; a possible D gene is TRBD1 (5 bases). Germline assignment: CDR1 MNHEY and CDR2 SMNVEV (reference sequence). Trimming left V 5 bases short and J 9 bases short, with 22 bases between. The CDR3 spans 15 residues. CDR3: CASSPTGSPGGKAFF. DNA for the CDR3: TGTGCCAGCAGTCCTACGGGGTCTCCCGGGGGTAAAGCTTTCTTT.

V is TRBV27 and J is TRBJ1-5; D is possibly TRBD1 (5 bases). The germline V and J ends were trimmed by 5 bases and 0 bases, with 14 bases remaining between them. The CDR3 runs to 16 residues. Germline lookup yields CDR1 MNHEY and CDR2 SMNVEV (reference sequence). In DNA form, the CDR3 reads TGTGCCAGCAGTCGAAGACAGCCTCATAGCAATCAGCCCCAGCATTTT. Amino acid sequence: CASSRRQPHSNQPQHF.

The chain employs TRBV10-3 and TRBJ1-5, with 8 bases lining up with TRBD1. This CDR3 region has 13 residues. The junction had 9 bases not matched to a gene; V was cut back by 10 bases and J by 7 bases. Per germline, CDR1 ENHRY and CDR2 SYGVKD. The CDR3 protein is CATQQGGGQPQHF. For the CDR3, the DNA is TGTGCCACTCAACAGGGGGGCGGCCAGCCCCAGCATTTT.

The gene calls are TRBV7-9 and TRBJ2-5, with 13 bases matching TRBD2. The V gene's germline CDR1 is SEHNR and CDR2 FQNEAQ (reference sequence). The trim removed 4 bases at V and 2 bases at J, leaving 7 bases unmatched. The CDR3 has 17 residues. CDR3 sequence (DNA): TGTGCCAGCAGCTCGATGCGGACTAGCGGGGGACAAGAGACCCAGTACTTC. Translated, it gives CASSSMRTSGGQETQYF.

This chain connects TRBV2 to TRBJ2-7, with D tentatively TRBD2 (6 bases). The CDR3 length is 11 residues. Germline CDR1 reads SNHLY; CDR2 reads FYNNEI. V was pared by 4 bases and J by 7 bases, with 8 bases between. The chain's CDR3 is CASSVRGEQYF. The CDR3 coding sequence is TGTGCCAGCAGTGTTCGGGGGGAGCAGTACTTC.

The chain carries TRBV28 and TRBJ1-6, with 10 bases aligning to TRBD1. The CDR3 runs 14 residues. The V gene end was trimmed by 7 bases and the J gene end by 8 bases; junction bases not matched to a gene: 5. CDR1 and CDR2 from the germline V gene are MDHEN and SYDVKM. The DNA for the CDR3 is TGTGCCAGCACGTCCGGGACAGGGGATTCACCCCTCCACTTT. Amino acid sequence: CASTSGTGDSPLHF.

V gene TRBV2 combines with J gene TRBJ1-1; weak D call: TRBD1 (5 bases). The length of the CDR3 is 14 residues. CDR1 is SNHLY and CDR2 is FYNNEI in the germline V gene. V shed 6 bases and J shed 4 bases, with 15 bases lying between them. The CDR3 DNA follows: TGTGCCAGCAGCACCAGGGTATCGGGCACTGAAGCTTTCTTT. Amino acids: CASSTRVSGTEAFF.

The chain combines TRBV5-5 with TRBJ2-5, with D maybe TRBD1 (6 bases). This CDR3 comprises 16 residues. CDR1 is SGHKS and CDR2 is YYEKEE in the germline V gene (reference sequence). The V and J ends lost 3 bases and 2 bases respectively, with 17 bases between them. Written as DNA, the CDR3 is TGTGCCAGCAGCTCATACCTTCCGGACAGACAAGAGACCCAGTACTTC. Its protein is CASSSYLPDRQETQYF.

In this sample, this clone turned up a few times. One junction end does not reproduce the germline sequence, and a read error may be involved. CDR3 region: CASTLGGRANTEAFF. The CDR3, as DNA: TGTGCCAGCACCTTAGGAGGGAGAGCCAACACTGAAGCTTTCTTT. This rearrangement joins TRBV11-1 to TRBJ1-1, with D unclear. The germline CDR1 and CDR2 sequences are SGHAT and FQDESV (reference sequence). The CDR3 runs 15 residues.

The gene calls are TRBV2 and TRBJ1-3; D is unclear. V was pared by 4 bases and J by 2 bases, with 9 bases between. CDR3 length: 14 residues. Germline CDR1 and CDR2: SNHLY and FYNNEI. CDR3 amino acids: CASSVKATGNTIYF. The CDR3 nucleotides read TGTGCCAGCAGTGTGAAAGCAACTGGAAACACCATATATTTT.

The chain is built from TRBV6-6 and TRBJ1-1, with D tentatively TRBD1 (5 bases). V shed 7 bases and J shed 3 bases, with 18 bases lying between them. The CDR3 sequence is 15 residues long. CDR1 is MNHNY and CDR2 is SVGAGI in the germline V gene (reference sequence). CDR3 DNA: TGTGCCAGCACTTCAAAGACTAGGGGAGACACTGAAGCTTTCTTT. Encoded protein: CASTSKTRGDTEAFF.

This sequence joins TRBV15 and TRBJ1-4; no clear D gene. The CDR3 is 13 residues long. In germline, CDR1 is LNHNV, CDR2 YYDKDF (reference sequence). V shed 4 bases and J shed 12 bases, with 15 bases lying between them. CDR3 sequence: CATSNPEPAELFF. Written as DNA, the CDR3 is TGTGCCACCAGCAATCCCGAGCCCGCGGAACTGTTTTTT.

The chain recombines TRBV29-1 with TRBJ1-1; D remains ambiguous. CDR1 and CDR2 (germline): SQVTM, ANQGSEA. Trimming shortened V by 3 bases and J by 1 base, and 9 bases separated the two germline ends. The CDR3 is 13 residues long. CDR3 sequence (DNA): TGCAGCGTTGATCTCGCAGGGAACACTGAAGCTTTCTTT. This gives the protein CSVDLAGNTEAFF.

The chain has TRBV6-2 or TRBV6-3 and TRBJ2-1; 10 nucleotides match TRBD2. Germline V gives CDR1 MNHEY, CDR2 SVGEGT. The CDR3 has 20 amino acids. V was pared by 0 bases and J by 0 bases, with 11 bases of the junction left unmatched. The CDR3 reads CASSYSSASGGWSSYNEQFF. The CDR3 bases are TGTGCCAGCAGTTACTCGAGCGCTAGCGGGGGCTGGAGCTCCTACAATGAGCAGTTCTTC.

The chain is built from TRBV6-5 and TRBJ1-1; 7 bases match TRBD1. This CDR3 spans 15 amino acids. With V trimmed by 7 bases and J by 0 bases, 8 bases remained unmatched. In germline, CDR1 is MNHEY, CDR2 SVGAGI. CDR3 loop: CASNRQGPVNTEAFF. The CDR3 nucleotides are TGTGCCAGCAATAGACAGGGCCCCGTGAACACTGAAGCTTTCTTT.

The genes are TRBV5-6 and TRBJ1-1, with a weak D call TRBD1 (6 bases). V gave up 3 bases and J gave up 7 bases, with 13 bases separating them. This CDR3 is 13 amino acids long. Per the germline V gene, CDR1 is SGHDT and CDR2 is YYEEEE. The CDR3 nucleotides read TGTGCCAGCAGCTCCTCTGGGGGCTTTGAAGCTTTCTTT. Translated: CASSSSGGFEAFF.

The chain joins TRBV30 to TRBJ1-5; D is possibly TRBD1 (6 bases). Deletions cut 2 bases from V and 6 bases from J, with 17 bases between. This CDR3 has 15 residues. The germline V gene encodes CDR1 GTSNPN and CDR2 SVGIG (reference sequence). This CDR3 is CAWSSGGRIGQPQHF. The CDR3 DNA follows: TGTGCCTGGAGTTCGGGGGGGCGTATCGGTCAGCCCCAGCATTTT.

The CDR3 DNA reads TGTGCCAGCCGAGCGGGGTATGGCTACACCTTC. As protein: CASRAGYGYTF. This chain connects TRBV27 to TRBJ1-2; D gene unclear. The CDR3 has 11 residues. Germline CDR1 and CDR2: MNHEY and SMNVEV (reference sequence). Trimming cost V 8 bases and J 5 bases, with 9 bases left between them.

This clone has just a few counts. V usage is TRBV3-1 (or the pseudogene TRBV3-2) and J usage is TRBJ1-4; TRBD1 matches 7 bases. Germline loops: CDR1 LGHDT, CDR2 YNNKEL (reference sequence). V lost 4 bases to trimming and J lost 10 bases; unmatched junction nucleotides: 6. This CDR3 spans 13 amino acids. CDR3 nucleotides: TGTGCCAGCAGCCCCCGACAGGGTCGAAAACTGTTTTTT. It translates to CASSPRQGRKLFF.

The chain employs TRBV20-1 and TRBJ1-1; a possible D gene is TRBD1 (6 bases). V gave up 7 bases and J gave up 5 bases, with 11 bases separating them. This CDR3 has 11 amino acids. Germline CDR1 DFQATT, CDR2 SNEGSKA (reference sequence). CDR3 protein: CSVRGRTEAFF. Written as DNA, the CDR3 is TGCAGTGTCAGGGGAAGAACTGAAGCTTTCTTT.

The rearrangement links TRBV28 to TRBJ1-2; 10 bases agree with TRBD1. J lost 0 bases, V lost 5 bases, and 6 bases had no gene match. The CDR3 loop spans 16 amino acids. Germline-derived CDR1 and CDR2 are MDHEN and SYDVKM. The CDR3 DNA follows: TGTGCCAGCAGTCCCGGGGACAGGGGTCCTAACTATGGCTACACCTTC. Translated: CASSPGDRGPNYGYTF.